The present T cell receptor (beta chain) was sequenced within a study of post-analysis software for immune sequencing data. In the study overall: Secondary progressive, relapsing-remitting and progressive-relapsing multiple sclerosis were among the included disease courses.

The library was made from cDNA and included unique molecular identifiers. Each CDR3 protein gets one entry after TCRdb re-called the PCR reads with MiXCR. The profile shows roughly 570,000 distinct CDR3 sequences, less than 40% of them singletons. There are 13 residues in the CDR3. The V end lost 3 bases, the J end lost 2 bases, and 6 bases lay between the germline ends. Germline V lookup: CDR1 SGHRS, CDR2 YFSETQ. Study conclusions and caveats: Controls showed lower frequencies than patients for roughly five TRBV segments, and TRBV5-6, TRBV5-1 and TRBV20-1 were among these. Normalized Chao1 diversity in multiple sclerosis patients fell significantly below that of controls.

This clonotype was recorded a few times. Its antigen is as yet unknown. The sequenced sample consisted of blood. The source of this sequence is a girl under 18 with multiple sclerosis. V gene TRBV5-1 combines with J gene TRBJ2-1; D is unclear. This CDR3 is CASSSPPYNEQFF. The DNA of the CDR3 is TGCGCCAGCAGCTCCCCCCCCTACAATGAGCAGTTCTTC.